Following are 28 T cell receptor beta chains from one sample sequenced in a study of shared clonotypes between healthy human individuals. The data were produced by immunoSEQ multiplex PCR, yet TCRdb's version contains in-frame clones alone and is incomplete. The sample holds some 1 million clones, around 76% seen once. The sample was memory CD4+ T cells sorted from blood. Subset in this sample: CD45RA-negative fraction. The receptors derive from a man aged 18 to 30 in good health.

In nucleotides, the CDR3 is TGTGCCAGTAGTATAGCGGCGGGGATCTCTGGGGCCAACGTCCTGACTTTC. This codes for CASSIAAGISGANVLTF. The chain employs TRBV19 and TRBJ2-6; D possibly corresponds to TRBD2 (6 bases). Germline V gives CDR1 LNHDA, CDR2 SQIVND (reference sequence). This CDR3 has 17 residues. Trimming took off 1 base at V and 0 bases at J, with 10 bases between the two ends.

The chain links TRBV7-9 to TRBJ2-1; the D gene is possibly TRBD2 (5 bases). The CDR3 has 11 residues. Per the germline V gene, CDR1 is SEHNR and CDR2 is FQNEAQ (reference sequence). Trimming stripped 6 bases from V and 9 bases from J, with 9 bases between. The CDR3, as DNA: TGTGCCAGCAGGACTGAGGGTGAGCAGTTCTTC. This gives the protein CASRTEGEQFF.

The CDR3 spells CASRRGENTEAFF. The CDR3 region has the DNA TGTGCCAGCAGGCGGGGTGAGAACACTGAAGCTTTCTTT. The chain recombines TRBV7-2 with TRBJ1-1; D remains unclear. This CDR3 has 13 amino acids. CDR1 and CDR2 from the germline V gene are SGHTA and FQGNSA. V lost 6 bases to trimming and J lost 1 base, with 9 bases between them.

The chain couples TRBV5-1 to TRBJ2-7; 10 bases are shared with TRBD1. Germline V lookup: CDR1 SGHRS, CDR2 YFSETQ. Trimming cost V 4 bases and J 5 bases; bases outside gene matches: 6. CDR3 length: 14 residues. CDR3 nucleotide sequence: TGCGCCAGCAGCCATGGACAGGGGGTACACGAGCAGTACTTC. This encodes CASSHGQGVHEQYF.

The chain is built from TRBV28 and TRBJ2-3, with D perhaps TRBD1 (5 bases). CDR1 and CDR2 from the germline V gene are MDHEN and SYDVKM. CDR3 length equals 14 residues. V lost 1 base, J lost 6 bases, and 11 bases lay in between. The CDR3 loop is CASSLSPGPDTQYF. The CDR3 nucleotides read TGTGCCAGCAGTTTATCTCCAGGGCCGGATACGCAGTATTTT.

This chain joins TRBV9 and TRBJ1-3, with D perhaps matching TRBD1 (6 bases). V was clipped by 2 bases and J by 2 bases, with 17 bases between them. CDR1 is SGDLS, CDR2 YYNGEE, per germline. The CDR3 extends over 17 amino acids. The CDR3 DNA reads as TGTGCCAGCAGCGTGTTAGGGGGGGCGGCGGCTGGAAACACCATATATTTT. It yields the protein CASSVLGGAAAGNTIYF.

This rearrangement joins TRBV5-1 to TRBJ1-1; TRBD1 agrees at 7 bases. Unmatched junction bases numbered 5, after V lost 0 bases and J lost 0 bases. This CDR3 is 16 amino acids long. CDR1 is SGHRS and CDR2 is YFSETQ in the germline V gene. CDR3 nucleotides: TGCGCCAGCAGCTTGGGGTGGGACAGTTTGAACACTGAAGCTTTCTTT. Translating gives CASSLGWDSLNTEAFF.

The CDR3 DNA follows: TGTGCCAGCAGCTTGGAAGCGACTACGAACGAGCAGTACTTC. Its protein is CASSLEATTNEQYF. The rearrangement joins TRBV5-5 to TRBJ2-7; D perhaps matches TRBD2 (5 bases). V was pared by 0 bases and J by 5 bases, with 12 bases between. Germline values: CDR1 SGHKS, CDR2 YYEKEE (reference sequence). The length of the CDR3 is 14 residues.

The gene calls are TRBV18 and TRBJ2-7, with 10 bases lining up with TRBD2. CDR3 size: 14 residues. Germline V gene lookup returns CDR1 KGHSH and CDR2 LQKENI. V dropped 3 bases and J dropped 10; count of bases not matched to a gene: 9. In DNA form, the CDR3 reads TGTGCCAGCTCACCCACTAGCGGGACCTTCGGCCAGTACTTC. This encodes CASSPTSGTFGQYF.

The table lists this clone with a count of one. The genes are TRBV6-4 and TRBJ1-1; 7 nucleotides match TRBD1. CDR1 is MRHNA, CDR2 SNTAGT, per germline. This CDR3 comprises 14 residues. The V segment lost 5 bases and the J segment 5 bases; nucleotides outside the gene matches: 8. The CDR3: CASSPMEGATEAFF. CDR3 bases: TGTGCCAGCAGTCCCATGGAGGGGGCTACTGAAGCTTTCTTT.

This clone appeared a few times. This rearrangement joins TRBV7-2 to TRBJ1-4; D is possibly TRBD1 (5 bases). In germline, CDR1 is SGHTA, CDR2 FQGNSA. V shed 1 base and J shed 7 bases, with 13 bases lying between them. CDR3 length: 15 residues. Here the CDR3 DNA reads TGTGCCAGCAGCTTAGACGCAGGACACGGTGAAAAACTGTTTTTT. Protein sequence: CASSLDAGHGEKLFF.

The chain couples TRBV6-5 to TRBJ1-1; 7 nucleotides agree with TRBD1. Germline lookup yields CDR1 MNHEY and CDR2 SVGAGI. The CDR3 covers 11 residues. V was clipped by 6 bases and J by 10 bases; unmatched bases: 5. The CDR3 DNA sequence: TGTGCCAGCAGGGTCACAGGGGCAGCTTTCTTT. Its translation: CASRVTGAAFF.

V gene TRBV11-2 combines with J gene TRBJ2-7; TRBD2 is a possible D gene (6 bases). The germline V gene encodes CDR1 SGHAT and CDR2 FQNNGV. The CDR3 is made up of 11 amino acids. The V gene lost 6 bases and the J gene lost 4 bases, with 7 bases spanning the gap. The CDR3 coding sequence is TGTGCCAGCAGGGGGGGTTACGAGCAGTACTTC. Protein product: CASRGGYEQYF.

This clone showed up just once. V and J are TRBV4-1 and TRBJ2-1, with D possibly being TRBD2 (6 bases). The CDR3 is 14 amino acids. Between the trimmed V and J ends, which lost 2 bases and 8 bases, there was a span of 13 bases. CDR1 MGHRA and CDR2 YSYEKL come from the germline V gene. The CDR3, as DNA: TGCGCCAGCAGCCAACTAACTAGCATCGATGAGCAGTTCTTC. Protein product: CASSQLTSIDEQFF.

The chain combines TRBV6-1 with TRBJ1-6; 7 positions match TRBD1. The length of the CDR3 is 15 residues. CDR1 MNHNS and CDR2 SASEGT come from the germline V gene. The V segment lost 0 bases and the J segment 7 bases; nucleotides outside the gene matches: 3. CDR3 amino acids: CASSEAGRGNSPLHF. The CDR3 bases are TGTGCCAGCAGTGAAGCGGGCAGGGGGAATTCACCCCTCCACTTT.

The genes are TRBV28 and TRBJ2-2; D may match TRBD1 or TRBD2 (5 bases each). V was shortened by 8 bases and J by 0 bases, with 13 bases between the two germline ends. From germline, CDR1 is MDHEN and CDR2 SYDVKM. The CDR3 sequence is 15 residues long. Here the CDR3 DNA reads TGTGCCAGCTTGACCGGGGCCGCGAACACCGGGGAGCTGTTTTTT. This encodes CASLTGAANTGELFF.

Only one count was recorded for this clone. The chain combines TRBV27 with TRBJ2-1, with D possibly TRBD2 on 5 matching bases. CDR1 MNHEY and CDR2 SMNVEV come from the germline V gene (reference sequence). The CDR3 loop spans 14 amino acids. Trimming cost V 6 bases and J 5 bases, with 14 bases left between them. The CDR3 DNA is TGTGCCAGCAGCCTTGGACTGTCAAACAATGAGCAGTTCTTC. It translates to CASSLGLSNNEQFF.

The table lists this clone with a count of one. The V gene is TRBV9, the J gene TRBJ1-3, with 7 bases identical to TRBD1. Germline lookup yields CDR1 SGDLS and CDR2 YYNGEE. The V and J ends lost 3 bases and 0 bases, in that order; junction bases with no gene match: 9. The CDR3 spans 17 residues. The CDR3 sequence is CASSAVGTAYSGNTIYF. CDR3 DNA sequence: TGTGCCAGCAGCGCGGTGGGGACAGCTTACTCTGGAAACACCATATATTTT.

The rearrangement joins TRBV10-3 to TRBJ1-2; 11 bases match TRBD1. The CDR3 totals 16 residues. The germline gives CDR1 ENHRY, CDR2 SYGVKD. V lost 3 bases to trimming and J lost 7 bases; unmatched junction nucleotides: 10. This CDR3 is CAISELRTGGESGYTF. The CDR3 DNA reads as TGTGCCATCAGTGAACTGAGGACAGGGGGCGAGAGTGGCTACACCTTC.

The rearrangement joins TRBV18 to TRBJ1-1; D remains unclear. CDR1 and CDR2 (germline): KGHSH, LQKENI. V dropped 2 bases and J dropped 1 base, with 5 bases sitting between them. The CDR3 spans 13 residues. Here the CDR3 reads CASSPDSNTEAFF. The CDR3 DNA reads TGTGCCAGCTCACCAGATTCGAACACTGAAGCTTTCTTT.

The V call is TRBV6-5, the J call TRBJ2-2, with 13 bases aligning to TRBD2. The CDR3 covers 16 residues. V lost 4 bases and J lost 1; bases outside the gene matches: 0. The germline gives CDR1 MNHEY, CDR2 SVGAGI. CDR3 residues: CASSWTSGGNTGELFF. The DNA of the CDR3 is TGTGCCAGCAGTTGGACTAGCGGGGGGAACACCGGGGAGCTGTTTTTT.

The chain links TRBV28 to TRBJ1-2; D perhaps matches TRBD1 (5 bases). V lost 6 bases and J 8 bases, leaving 13 bases between the germline ends. The germline CDR1 and CDR2 sequences are MDHEN and SYDVKM. The CDR3 has 12 amino acids. This CDR3 reads CASRMGRGGYTF. The CDR3 DNA is TGTGCCAGCAGAATGGGCCGGGGCGGCTACACCTTC.

V and J are TRBV2 and TRBJ2-1; D is perhaps TRBD2 (6 bases). From germline, CDR1 is SNHLY and CDR2 FYNNEI. The CDR3 extends over 11 amino acids. Trimming took 7 bases from V and 10 from J, leaving 11 bases between them. The CDR3 here is CASTGLAEQFF. CDR3 sequence (DNA): TGTGCCAGCACGGGGCTAGCGGAGCAGTTCTTC.

J is TRBJ2-5 and V is TRBV30; TRBD1 agrees at 9 bases. The CDR3 sequence is 15 residues long. The germline V gene encodes CDR1 GTSNPN and CDR2 SVGIG (reference sequence). The junction had 8 bases not matched to a gene; V was cut back by 3 bases and J by 3 bases. The CDR3 DNA is TGTGCCTGGAGACGTCCCGGACAGGGGAAAGAGACCCAGTACTTC. Translation: CAWRRPGQGKETQYF.

The CDR3 spells CASSPGVTEQTQYF. As DNA, the CDR3 is TGTGCCAGCTCACCAGGTGTTACGGAGCAGACCCAGTACTTC. The J gene is TRBJ2-5, the V gene TRBV18; D is ambiguous. V was trimmed by 2 bases and J by 6 bases, leaving 13 bases between them. The V gene's germline CDR1 is KGHSH and CDR2 LQKENI. The CDR3 sequence is 14 residues long.

The V and J genes are TRBV6-1 and TRBJ1-1; unclear D gene. Germline CDR1 MNHNS, CDR2 SASEGT. With 2 bases removed from V and 0 bases from J, the gap between germline ends came to 10 bases. The CDR3 sequence is 15 residues long. Here the CDR3 DNA reads TGTGCCAGCAGTGAACAAGCAGGCTTGAACACTGAAGCTTTCTTT. This encodes CASSEQAGLNTEAFF.

This clone was detected a few times. This sequence joins TRBV9 and TRBJ1-3; the D gene is possibly TRBD1 (6 bases). The germline V gene has CDR1 SGDLS and CDR2 YYNGEE. The V gene lost 6 bases and the J gene lost 6 bases, with 22 bases spanning the gap. This CDR3 spans 16 amino acids. The CDR3 coding sequence is TGTGCCAGCACCCTCCTTGAAGGGGGGGCCGAAAACACCATATATTTT. Its translation is CASTLLEGGAENTIYF.

This chain uses TRBV30 with TRBJ1-6; unclear D gene. This CDR3 has 17 residues. The V gene lost 0 bases and the J gene lost 9 bases, with 21 bases spanning the gap. CDR1 is GTSNPN and CDR2 is SVGIG in the germline V gene (reference sequence). CDR3 protein: CAWSVHPPGRGGSPLHF. Here the CDR3 DNA reads TGTGCCTGGAGTGTACACCCTCCAGGCCGAGGAGGTTCACCCCTCCACTTT. The full variable domain, in which reference TRBV30 and TRBJ1-6 provide the parts outside the CDR3, is SQTIHQWPATLVQPVGSPLSLECTVEGTSNPNLYWYRQAAGRGLQLLFYSVGIGQISSEVPQNLSASRPQDRQFILSSKKLLLSDSGFYLCAWSVHPPGRGGSPLHFGNGTRLTVT.